This T cell receptor beta chain was profiled in a study of shared clonotypes between healthy human individuals. Turning to this clone: Its antigen remains unknown.

Measured with immunoSEQ multiplex PCR; TCRdb has only the in-frame clones, and not every one. The data hold about 1 million clones, with approximately 72% observed a single time. Healthy HIV-negative adults with no recent acute infections or vaccinations were recruited as donors. Study-wide points: The authors sampled blood alone, and tissue repertoires likely differ. Some clonotypes were shared by all four sorted-subset donors, while others were not shared. The non-shared ones had lower generation probabilities than the shared ones. Rarefaction analysis demonstrated incomplete sorted-subset sequencing notwithstanding large depth.

Sequencing input: memory CD4+ T cells sorted from blood. Subset specified: CD45RA-negative fraction. The source is a man aged 18 to 29 in good health.

CDR3 loop: CASLGQGAQRSNQPQHF. DNA for the CDR3: TGTGCCAGCTTGGGACAGGGGGCGCAGCGTAGCAATCAGCCCCAGCATTTT. The chain combines TRBV28 with TRBJ1-5; 12 bases line up with TRBD1. This CDR3 spans 17 amino acids. V was clipped by 8 bases and J by 0 bases; unmatched bases: 8. CDR1 is MDHEN and CDR2 is SYDVKM in the germline V gene.